This TCR beta chain was captured by sequencing in a study of CD8+ T cells in alopecia areata. Per the germline V gene, CDR1 is GTSNPN and CDR2 is SVGIG (reference sequence). The V end was cut by 3 bases, the J end by 10 bases, with 18 bases between. The CDR3 has 13 residues. Extracted RNA was reverse transcribed, and the resulting cDNA served as sequencing template. The assay was immunoSEQ multiplex PCR, and TCRdb's table has in-frame clones only and misses some. The data hold under 250,000 clones, with about 53% observed a single time. Sample: CD4+ T cells sorted from blood, taken at week 0. V gene TRBV30 combines with J gene TRBJ1-2, with D possibly being TRBD1 (5 bases). The source is a human donor with alopecia areata. The CDR3 is CAWRAGWISVYTF. CDR3 bases: TGTGCCTGGAGGGCAGGGTGGATTTCAGTCTACACCTTC.